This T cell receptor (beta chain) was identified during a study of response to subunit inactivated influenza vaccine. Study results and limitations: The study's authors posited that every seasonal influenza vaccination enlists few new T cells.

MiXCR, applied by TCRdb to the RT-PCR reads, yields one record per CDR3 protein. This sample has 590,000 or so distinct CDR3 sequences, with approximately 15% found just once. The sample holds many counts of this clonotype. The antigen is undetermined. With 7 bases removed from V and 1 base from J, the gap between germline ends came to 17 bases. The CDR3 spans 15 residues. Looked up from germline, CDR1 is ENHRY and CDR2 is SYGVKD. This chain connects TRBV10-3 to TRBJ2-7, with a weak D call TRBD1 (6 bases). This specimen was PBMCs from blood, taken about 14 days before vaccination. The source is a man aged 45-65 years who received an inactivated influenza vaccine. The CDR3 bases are TGTGCCATCAATACTCAGGGGCAAAATTCCTACGAGCAGTACTTC. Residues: CAINTQGQNSYEQYF.